This T cell receptor beta chain was documented in a study of shared T cell receptors in the human thymus. The method was immunoSEQ multiplex PCR; TCRdb's version includes in-frame clones alone and lacks a portion of them. The sample has 450,000 to 650,000 clones, around three quarters seen once; the top ten hold about 0.013%. The CDR3 consists of 15 residues. The germline gives CDR1 SGHDT, CDR2 YYEEEE. With V trimmed by 4 bases and J by 14 bases, 13 bases remained unmatched. The same sample was also used in a study of human thymus T cells. Turning to that study: Donors consisted of healthy Finnish infants (having corrective surgery for congenital heart defects). Corrective heart surgery yielded resections, and these provided the thymus tissue. Thymic and blood repertoires appeared to show biased V and J gene usage. Related research has reported that thymic repertoires overlap highly among unrelated individuals.

This clonotype was obtained from a boy in the first two years of life with a congenital heart defect. The V gene is TRBV5-6, the J gene TRBJ2-1; 12 bases fit TRBD1. The sample consisted of thymocytes. CDR3 DNA: TGTGCCAGCAGCGCCGGGACAGGGGGCTTAAGGCGTAAGTTCTTC. Its protein is CASSAGTGGLRRKFF.